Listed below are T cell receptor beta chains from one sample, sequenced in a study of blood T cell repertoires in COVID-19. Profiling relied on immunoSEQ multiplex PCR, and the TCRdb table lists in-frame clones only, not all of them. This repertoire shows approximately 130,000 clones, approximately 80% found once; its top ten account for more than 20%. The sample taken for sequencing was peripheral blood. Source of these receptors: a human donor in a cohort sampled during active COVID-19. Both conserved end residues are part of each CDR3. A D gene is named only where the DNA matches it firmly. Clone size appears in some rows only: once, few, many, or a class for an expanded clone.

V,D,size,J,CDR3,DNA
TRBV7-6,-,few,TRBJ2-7,CASSPGDEQYF,TGTGCCAGCAGCCCCGGGGACGAGCAGTACTTC
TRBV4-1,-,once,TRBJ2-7,CASSQSGKHSYEQYF,TGCGCCAGCAGCCAATCCGGGAAGCACTCCTACGAGCAGTACTTC
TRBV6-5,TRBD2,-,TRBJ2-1,CASRVAGWSYNEQFF,TGTGCCAGCAGGGTAGCGGGATGGTCCTACAATGAGCAGTTCTTC
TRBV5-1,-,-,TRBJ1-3,CASSLTVSSGNTIYF,TGCGCCAGCAGCTTGACGGTGAGCTCTGGAAACACCATATATTTT
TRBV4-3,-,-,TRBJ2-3,CASSQDPSGGGADTQYF,TGCGCCAGCAGCCAAGATCCAAGCGGAGGAGGGGCAGATACGCAGTATTTT
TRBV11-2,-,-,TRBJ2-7,CASSLSTGASYEQYF,TGTGCCAGCAGCTTATCAACTGGGGCCTCCTACGAGCAGTACTTC
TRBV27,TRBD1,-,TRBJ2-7,CASSRAGQGHYEQYF,TGTGCCAGCAGTAGAGCGGGACAGGGGCACTACGAGCAGTACTTC
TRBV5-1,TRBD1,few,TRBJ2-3,CASSLGGQGRDTQYF,TGCGCCAGCAGCTTGGGTGGACAGGGCAGAGATACGCAGTATTTT
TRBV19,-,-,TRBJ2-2,CASRVTSVNYPGELFF,TGTGCCAGTAGGGTGACTAGTGTCAATTACCCCGGGGAGCTGTTTTTT
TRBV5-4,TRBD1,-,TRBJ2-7,CASSLVGTDEQYF,TGTGCCAGCAGCTTGGTCGGGACAGACGAGCAGTACTTC
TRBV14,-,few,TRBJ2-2,CASSQDSGLGTGELFF,TGTGCCAGCAGCCAAGATTCGGGGTTAGGAACCGGGGAGCTGTTTTTT
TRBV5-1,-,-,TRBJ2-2,CASSPEQVRNTGELFF,TGCGCCAGCAGCCCTGAACAGGTTAGGAACACCGGGGAGCTGTTTTTT
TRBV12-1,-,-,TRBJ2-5,CASSPLAEHQETQYF,TGTGCCAGCAGCCCGTTAGCGGAGCACCAAGAGACCCAGTACTTC
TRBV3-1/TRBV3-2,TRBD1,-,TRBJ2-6,CASSHRLGQGLSGGANVLTF,TGTGCCAGCAGCCATCGCTTGGGACAGGGCTTAAGTGGTGGGGCCAACGTCCTGACTTTC
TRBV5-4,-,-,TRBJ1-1,CASSPYRQGPNTEAFF,TGTGCCAGCAGCCCTTACCGGCAGGGCCCTAACACTGAAGCTTTCTTT
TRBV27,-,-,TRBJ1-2,CASRPGTNYGYTF,TGTGCCAGCCGCCCGGGGACTAACTATGGCTACACCTTC
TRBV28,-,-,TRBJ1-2,CASSSQGVLNYGYTF,TGTGCCAGCAGCTCACAGGGTGTTTTGAACTATGGCTACACCTTC
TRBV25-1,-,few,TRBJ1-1,CASSDPGSIAEAFF,TGTGCCAGCAGTGACCCCGGTTCGATTGCTGAAGCTTTCTTT
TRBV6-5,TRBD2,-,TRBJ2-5,CASSTPGGETQYF,TGTGCCAGCAGTACTCCGGGGGGGGAGACCCAGTACTTC
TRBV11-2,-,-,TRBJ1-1,CASSLTIKGGNTEAFF,TGTGCCAGCAGCTTAACCATTAAAGGGGGTAACACTGAAGCTTTCTTT
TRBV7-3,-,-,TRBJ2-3,CASSPDSRTDTQYF,TGTGCCAGCAGCCCGGACAGCCGCACAGATACGCAGTATTTT
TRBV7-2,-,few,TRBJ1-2,CASSLDRSYGYTF,TGTGCCAGCAGCTTAGACAGGAGCTATGGCTACACCTTC
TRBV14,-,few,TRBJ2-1,CASSYRNNEQFF,TGTGCCAGCAGTTACAGGAACAATGAGCAGTTCTTC
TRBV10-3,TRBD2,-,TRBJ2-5,CAISRAGGYGETQYF,TGTGCCATCAGTCGAGCGGGAGGTTATGGAGAGACCCAGTACTTC
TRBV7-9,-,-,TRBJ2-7,CASSFSSSYEQYF,TGTGCCAGCAGCTTTTCCAGCTCCTACGAGCAGTACTTC
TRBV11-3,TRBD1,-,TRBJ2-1,CASSTDRANEQFF,TGTGCCAGCAGCACCGACAGGGCCAATGAGCAGTTCTTC
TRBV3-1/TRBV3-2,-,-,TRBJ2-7,CASSQRSSEQYF,TGTGCCAGCAGCCAGAGGAGTAGCGAGCAGTACTTC
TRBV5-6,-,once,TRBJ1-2,CASSLVQNYGYTF,TGTGCCAGCAGCTTGGTGCAGAACTATGGCTACACCTTC
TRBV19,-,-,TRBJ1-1,CASSIVAGKNTEAFF,TGTGCCAGTAGTATAGTGGCCGGGAAAAACACTGAAGCTTTCTTT
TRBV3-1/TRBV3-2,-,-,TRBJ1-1,CASSPTRINRGTEAFF,TGTGCCAGCAGCCCAACTCGAATCAATAGGGGCACTGAAGCTTTCTTT
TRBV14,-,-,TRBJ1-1,CASSQDSVMNTEAFF,TGTGCCAGCAGCCAAGATTCAGTCATGAACACTGAAGCTTTCTTT
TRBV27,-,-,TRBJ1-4,CASSFGVDANEKLFF,TGTGCCAGCAGTTTCGGGGTCGATGCCAATGAAAAACTGTTTTTT
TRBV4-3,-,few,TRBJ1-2,CASSQEAGTYTF,TGCGCCAGCAGCCAAGAAGCAGGAACCTACACCTTC
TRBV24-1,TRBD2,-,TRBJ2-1,CATSDPSGTLDEQFF,TGTGCCACCAGTGATCCTAGCGGGACCCTTGATGAGCAGTTCTTC
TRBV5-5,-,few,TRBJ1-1,CASSLRGHTEAFF,TGTGCCAGCAGCTTGCGAGGGCACACTGAAGCTTTCTTT
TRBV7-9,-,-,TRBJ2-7,CASSLDGALSYEQYF,TGTGCCAGCAGCTTAGACGGAGCACTCTCCTACGAGCAGTACTTC
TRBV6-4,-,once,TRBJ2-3,CASSEQGADTQYF,TGTGCCAGCAGTGAACAGGGAGCAGATACGCAGTATTTT
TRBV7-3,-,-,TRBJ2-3,CASSLFGGKGTDTQYF,TGTGCCAGCAGCTTATTTGGCGGGAAGGGCACAGATACGCAGTATTTT
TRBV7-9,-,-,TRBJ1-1,CASSLSGPTEAFF,TGTGCCAGCAGCTTATCAGGGCCCACTGAAGCTTTCTTT
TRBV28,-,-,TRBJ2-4,CASSSLTDRLAKNIQYF,TGTGCCAGCAGTTCCTTGACGGACAGACTAGCCAAAAACATTCAGTACTTC
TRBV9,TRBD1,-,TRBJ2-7,CASSVSGGSYEQYF,TGTGCCAGCAGCGTCTCAGGGGGTTCCTACGAGCAGTACTTC
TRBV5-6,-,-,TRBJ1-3,CASSLRAGTGNTIYF,TGTGCCAGCAGCTTAAGGGCAGGGACTGGAAACACCATATATTTT
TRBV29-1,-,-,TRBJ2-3,CSANERTGVNTQYF,TGCAGCGCAAATGAGAGGACGGGAGTCAATACGCAGTATTTT